This TCR beta chain was documented in a study of T cell responses to AZD1222 COVID-19 vaccine. Study conclusions and caveats: Clonal diversity may have been underestimated, and the donors were mostly white British, with more females than males. Among spike-specific TCRs, nearly half reportedly target unmutated variant regions.

Points on this clone: Its antigen is undetermined.

Clones were sequenced by immunoSEQ multiplex PCR, and TCRdb holds only the in-frame ones, with some missing. The sample carries 95,000 to 150,000 clones, over 75% recorded once. From germline, CDR1 is SNHLY and CDR2 FYNNEI. V trimming: 5 bases; J trimming: 0 bases; junction bases outside the gene matches: 6. The CDR3 totals 17 residues. This rearrangement joins TRBV2 to TRBJ2-6; TRBD1 matches at 8 bases. The specimen comprised peripheral blood, sampled on day 0 of AZD1222 vaccination. This sequence originates from an adult in good health. The CDR3 bases are TGTGCCAGCAGTCGCGGGACAGGCGGCTCTGGGGCCAACGTCCTGACTTTC. Translation gives CASSRGTGGSGANVLTF.